The rows below give T cell receptor beta chains drawn from one sample of a study of blood T cell repertoires in COVID-19. Sequencing used immunoSEQ multiplex PCR; TCRdb keeps in-frame clones, though not all of them. The data contain 150,000 or so clones, 85% to 90% of them singletons. The specimen sequenced was peripheral blood. These receptors all stem from a man aged 18 to 30 with COVID-19, enrolled during active disease. Both conserved end residues are trimmed from each CDR3. Each record gives: V gene, J gene, CDR3 protein.

v_call: TRBV9
j_call: TRBJ2-2
cdr3_aa: ASSVNHLEGGRVNTGELF

v_call: TRBV27
j_call: TRBJ2-1
cdr3_aa: ASSSTSGSYNEQF

v_call: TRBV27
j_call: TRBJ2-3
cdr3_aa: ASSFGVVGTDTQY

v_call: TRBV6-5
j_call: TRBJ2-1
cdr3_aa: ASHQERFSYNEQF

v_call: TRBV11-2
j_call: TRBJ2-2
cdr3_aa: ASSLLRPTNTGELF

v_call: TRBV10-1
j_call: TRBJ2-1
cdr3_aa: ASSEASFGVRREQF

v_call: TRBV3-1/TRBV3-2
j_call: TRBJ2-7
cdr3_aa: ASSSPQRGTYEQY

v_call: TRBV6-5
j_call: TRBJ2-7
cdr3_aa: ASSYSWAYEQY

v_call: TRBV6-5
j_call: TRBJ2-7
cdr3_aa: ASSYSGRGFSYEQY

v_call: TRBV19
j_call: TRBJ2-3
cdr3_aa: ASSISPWPDTQY

v_call: TRBV11-2
j_call: TRBJ1-4
cdr3_aa: ASSRGRANEKLF

v_call: TRBV5-4
j_call: TRBJ2-7
cdr3_aa: ASSLLDRGSYEQY

v_call: TRBV30
j_call: TRBJ1-2
cdr3_aa: AGRGYGYT

v_call: TRBV5-1
j_call: TRBJ2-3
cdr3_aa: ASSRTSGTYTDTQY

v_call: TRBV9
j_call: TRBJ2-5
cdr3_aa: ASSPLGQGYETQY

v_call: TRBV14
j_call: TRBJ1-2
cdr3_aa: ASSQGGLWSNYGYT

v_call: TRBV9
j_call: TRBJ1-1
cdr3_aa: ASSGREQGAGGTEAF

v_call: TRBV11-2
j_call: TRBJ2-1
cdr3_aa: ASSTRGSSYNEQF

v_call: TRBV7-6
j_call: TRBJ2-1
cdr3_aa: ASSQAGASYNEQF

v_call: TRBV7-2
j_call: TRBJ2-7
cdr3_aa: ASSLLAGGTHEQY

v_call: TRBV5-1
j_call: TRBJ2-1
cdr3_aa: ASSYYRDNEQF

v_call: TRBV29-1
j_call: TRBJ2-3
cdr3_aa: SVEDQGRTDTQY

v_call: TRBV12-1
j_call: TRBJ1-5
cdr3_aa: ASSTRDRGRGSNQPQH

v_call: TRBV6-5
j_call: TRBJ2-7
cdr3_aa: ASRTLGYEQY

v_call: TRBV14
j_call: TRBJ2-7
cdr3_aa: ASSRWPGQGTYEQY

v_call: TRBV7-8
j_call: TRBJ2-1
cdr3_aa: ASSLGIWDSPNEQF

v_call: TRBV28
j_call: TRBJ1-4
cdr3_aa: ASMNRDRVC

v_call: TRBV2
j_call: TRBJ1-5
cdr3_aa: ASSERRGQGAGNQPQH

v_call: TRBV4-3
j_call: TRBJ2-3
cdr3_aa: ASSQEAMDRGPTDTQY

v_call: TRBV5-6
j_call: TRBJ2-7
cdr3_aa: ASSLLTGAYEQY

v_call: TRBV3-1/TRBV3-2
j_call: TRBJ2-5
cdr3_aa: ASSHRRTQY

v_call: TRBV7-6
j_call: TRBJ1-1
cdr3_aa: ASSLAPTTNTEAF

v_call: TRBV2
j_call: TRBJ2-7
cdr3_aa: ASTQVGARASYEQY

v_call: TRBV19
j_call: TRBJ2-3
cdr3_aa: ASSSWGLAAQDTQY

v_call: TRBV24-1
j_call: TRBJ2-5
cdr3_aa: ATSDRTSGRETQY

v_call: TRBV7-9
j_call: TRBJ1-4
cdr3_aa: ASSGGGDHNEKLF

v_call: TRBV19
j_call: TRBJ2-1
cdr3_aa: ASSIISGSSYNEQF

v_call: TRBV9
j_call: TRBJ2-5
cdr3_aa: ASSPMGQGAGETQY

v_call: TRBV27
j_call: TRBJ1-3
cdr3_aa: ASSSGLGSGNTIY

v_call: TRBV4-2
j_call: TRBJ2-1
cdr3_aa: ASSQLAGGYNEQF

v_call: TRBV28
j_call: TRBJ1-3
cdr3_aa: ASRQTGTLNTIY

v_call: TRBV29-1
j_call: TRBJ2-1
cdr3_aa: SVDSPGGPDNEQF

v_call: TRBV14
j_call: TRBJ2-7
cdr3_aa: ASSQGKASYEQY

v_call: TRBV24-1
j_call: TRBJ2-3
cdr3_aa: ATSDLARAGRPDTQY

v_call: TRBV5-1
j_call: TRBJ2-7
cdr3_aa: ASHRDSSPYEQY

v_call: TRBV7-3
j_call: TRBJ2-7
cdr3_aa: ASSIGLPYEQY

v_call: TRBV27
j_call: TRBJ1-1
cdr3_aa: ASSLGRNTEAF

v_call: TRBV23-1
j_call: TRBJ1-3
cdr3_aa: ASSPPWPFSGNTIY

v_call: TRBV11-2
j_call: TRBJ2-7
cdr3_aa: ASSLGPGQYYEQY

v_call: TRBV9
j_call: TRBJ2-3
cdr3_aa: ASSVSGRDSTDTQY